The source of this T cell receptor beta chain is a study of T-cell memory formation after mild COVID-19. V was shortened by 0 bases and J by 1 base, with 6 bases between the two germline ends. There are 14 residues in the CDR3. CDR1 is SGHRS, CDR2 YFSETQ, per germline. This clonotype showed up many times. What it binds is unknown. Using its own MiXCR run on the 5' RACE reads, TCRdb lists one record per CDR3 protein. Among hundreds of thousands of distinct CDR3 sequences listed, roughly 14% were seen once. The study's findings and limits: Some SARS-CoV-2-responding clones were already detected in memory before infection. Clones that contracted from day 15 to 85 were balanced CD4/CD8, while later expanders leaned CD4+.

Sample: PBMCs or a T cell subset sorted from them (not recorded which). This receptor was taken from a man aged 18 to 35 who had mild COVID-19 (a few samples of this study predate the infection). Cell type and time point are not known. This chain uses TRBV5-1 with TRBJ2-3; D call uncertain. The CDR3 spells CASSLVMGTDTQYF. CDR3 sequence (DNA): TGCGCCAGCAGCTTGGTTATGGGCACAGATACGCAGTATTTT.